This T cell receptor beta chain was observed in a study of technical replicates of blood from a few donors. TCRdb's copy holds only in-frame clones and misses some; the assay was immunoSEQ multiplex PCR. Of tens of thousands of clones in the sample, 93% were seen once. Trimming cost V 4 bases and J 5 bases, with 19 bases left between them. Germline V gene sequence: CDR1 SGHVS, CDR2 FQNEAQ. The CDR3 extends over 16 amino acids. Source material: T cells isolated from PBMCs. This clonotype was sampled from a human donor in good health. The rearrangement uses TRBV7-8 and TRBJ2-3, with D perhaps TRBD2 (5 bases). The CDR3 reads CASSSTSLGDGDTQYF. CDR3 DNA: TGTGCCAGCAGCTCCACTAGTCTGGGTGATGGAGATACGCAGTATTTT.